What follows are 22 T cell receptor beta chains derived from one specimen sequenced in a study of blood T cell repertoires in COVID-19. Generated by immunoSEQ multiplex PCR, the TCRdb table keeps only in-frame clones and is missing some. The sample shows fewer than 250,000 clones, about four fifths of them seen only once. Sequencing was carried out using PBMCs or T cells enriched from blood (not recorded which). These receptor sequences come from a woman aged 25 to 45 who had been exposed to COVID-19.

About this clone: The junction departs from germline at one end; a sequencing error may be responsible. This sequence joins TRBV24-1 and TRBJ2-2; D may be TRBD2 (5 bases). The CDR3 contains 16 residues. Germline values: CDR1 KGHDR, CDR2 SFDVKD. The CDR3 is CATSDPNRQNTGELFF. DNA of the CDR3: TGTGCCACCAGTGATCCAAACCGCCAGAACACCGGGGAACTGTTTTTT.

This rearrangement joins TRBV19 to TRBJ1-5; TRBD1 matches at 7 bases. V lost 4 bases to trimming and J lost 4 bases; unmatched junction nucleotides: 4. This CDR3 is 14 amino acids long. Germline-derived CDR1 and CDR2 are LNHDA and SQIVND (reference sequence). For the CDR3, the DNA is TGTGCCAGTAGTAGACAGGGAGTTAATCAGCCCCAGCATTTT. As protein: CASSRQGVNQPQHF. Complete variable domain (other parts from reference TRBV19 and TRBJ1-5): DGGITQSPKYLFRKEGQNVTLSCEQNLNHDAMYWYRQDPGQGLRLIYYSQIVNDFQKGDIAEGYSVSREKKESFPLTVTSAQKNPTAFYLCASSRQGVNQPQHFGDGTRLSIL.

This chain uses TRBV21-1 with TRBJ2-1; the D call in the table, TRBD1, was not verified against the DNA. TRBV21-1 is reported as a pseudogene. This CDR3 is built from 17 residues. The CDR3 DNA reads TGTGCCAGCAGCAAGGGGAGGACAGGGGCTGGTTCGAATGAGCAGTTCTTC. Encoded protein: CASSKGRTGAGSNEQFF.

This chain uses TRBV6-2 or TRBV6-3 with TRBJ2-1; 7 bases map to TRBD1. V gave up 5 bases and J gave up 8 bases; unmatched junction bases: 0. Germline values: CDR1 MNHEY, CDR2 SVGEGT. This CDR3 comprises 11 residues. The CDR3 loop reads CASSRGHEQFF. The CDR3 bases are TGTGCCAGCAGTAGGGGGCATGAGCAGTTCTTC.

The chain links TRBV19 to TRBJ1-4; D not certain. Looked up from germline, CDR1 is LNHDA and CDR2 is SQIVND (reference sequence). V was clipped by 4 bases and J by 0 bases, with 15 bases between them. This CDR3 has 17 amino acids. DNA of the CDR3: TGTGCCAGTAGTAACCCCTCCGGCGGCGCAACTAATGAAAAACTGTTTTTT. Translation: CASSNPSGGATNEKLFF.

CDR3 sequence (DNA): TGCGCCAGCAGCGAACAGAACACTGAAGCTTTCTTT. Translated: CASSEQNTEAFF. The chain combines TRBV5-1 with TRBJ1-1; D ambiguous. Deletions cut 4 bases from V and 1 base from J, with 5 bases between. Germline values: CDR1 SGHRS, CDR2 YFSETQ. The CDR3 is 12 residues long.

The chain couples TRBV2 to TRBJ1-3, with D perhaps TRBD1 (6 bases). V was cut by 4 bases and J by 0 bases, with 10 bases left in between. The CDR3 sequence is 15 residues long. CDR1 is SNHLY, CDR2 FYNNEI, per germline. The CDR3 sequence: CASSAGAHSGNTIYF. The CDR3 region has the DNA TGTGCCAGCAGTGCAGGGGCTCACTCTGGAAACACCATATATTTT.

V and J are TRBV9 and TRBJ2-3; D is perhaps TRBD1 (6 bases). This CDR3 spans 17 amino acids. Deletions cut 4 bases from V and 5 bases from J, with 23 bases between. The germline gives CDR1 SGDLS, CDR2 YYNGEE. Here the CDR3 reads CASSPSPFRGRGDTQYF. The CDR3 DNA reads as TGTGCCAGCAGCCCTAGTCCCTTCAGGGGCAGAGGAGATACGCAGTATTTT.

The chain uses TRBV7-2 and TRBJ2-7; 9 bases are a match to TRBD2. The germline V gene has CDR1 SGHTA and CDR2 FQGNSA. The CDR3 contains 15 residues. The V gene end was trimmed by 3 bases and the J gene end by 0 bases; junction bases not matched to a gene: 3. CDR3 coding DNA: TGTGCCAGCAGCTTCAGCGGGGGGCTCTCCTACGAGCAGTACTTC. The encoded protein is CASSFSGGLSYEQYF.

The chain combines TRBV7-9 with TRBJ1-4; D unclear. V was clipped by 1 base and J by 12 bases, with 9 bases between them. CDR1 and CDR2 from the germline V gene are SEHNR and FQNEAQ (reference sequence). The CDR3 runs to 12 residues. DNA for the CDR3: TGTGCCAGCAGCTTAGGTGGTGAGGAACTGTTTTTT. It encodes CASSLGGEELFF.

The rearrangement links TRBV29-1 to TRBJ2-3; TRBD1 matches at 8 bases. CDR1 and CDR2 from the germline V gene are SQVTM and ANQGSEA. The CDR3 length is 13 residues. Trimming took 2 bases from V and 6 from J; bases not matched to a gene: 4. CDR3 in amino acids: CSVEWRTGDTQYF. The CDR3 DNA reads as TGCAGCGTTGAATGGAGGACAGGGGATACGCAGTATTTT.

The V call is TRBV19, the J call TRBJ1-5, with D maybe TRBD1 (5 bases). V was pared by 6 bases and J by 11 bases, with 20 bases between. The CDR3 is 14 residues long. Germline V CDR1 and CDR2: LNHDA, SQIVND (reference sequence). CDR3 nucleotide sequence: TGTGCCAGTAGCCTGCGGGGGACCGTGGGGGCCCAGCATTTT. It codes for CASSLRGTVGAQHF.

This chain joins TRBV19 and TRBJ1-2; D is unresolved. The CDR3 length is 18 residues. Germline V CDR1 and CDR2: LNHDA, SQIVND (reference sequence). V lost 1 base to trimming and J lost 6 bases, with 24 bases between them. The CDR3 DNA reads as TGTGCCAGTAGTATAGGGGAAGGATTTCGCGGGGAACTGCATGGCTACACCTTC. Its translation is CASSIGEGFRGELHGYTF. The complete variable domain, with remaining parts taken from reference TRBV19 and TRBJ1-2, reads DGGITQSPKYLFRKEGQNVTLSCEQNLNHDAMYWYRQDPGQGLRLIYYSQIVNDFQKGDIAEGYSVSREKKESFPLTVTSAQKNPTAFYLCASSIGEGFRGELHGYTFGSGTRLTVV.

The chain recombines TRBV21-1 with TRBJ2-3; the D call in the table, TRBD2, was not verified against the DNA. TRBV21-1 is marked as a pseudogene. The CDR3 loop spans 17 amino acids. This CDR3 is CASSKRGGTASTDTQYF. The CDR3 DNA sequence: TGTGCCAGCAGCAAAAGGGGAGGAACCGCTAGCACAGATACGCAGTATTTT.

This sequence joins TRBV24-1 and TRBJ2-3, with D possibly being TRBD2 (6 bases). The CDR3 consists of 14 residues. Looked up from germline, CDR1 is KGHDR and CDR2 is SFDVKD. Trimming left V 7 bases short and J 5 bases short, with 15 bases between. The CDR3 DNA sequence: TGTGCCACCAGCCATCGGGGGATTGGAGATACGCAGTATTTT. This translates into CATSHRGIGDTQYF.

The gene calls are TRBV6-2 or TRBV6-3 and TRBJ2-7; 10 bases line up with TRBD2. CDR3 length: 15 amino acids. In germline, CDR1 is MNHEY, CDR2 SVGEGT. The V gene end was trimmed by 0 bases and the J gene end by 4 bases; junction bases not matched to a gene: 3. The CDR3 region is CASSYSASGGYEQYF. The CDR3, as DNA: TGTGCCAGCAGTTACTCGGCTAGCGGGGGTTACGAGCAGTACTTC.

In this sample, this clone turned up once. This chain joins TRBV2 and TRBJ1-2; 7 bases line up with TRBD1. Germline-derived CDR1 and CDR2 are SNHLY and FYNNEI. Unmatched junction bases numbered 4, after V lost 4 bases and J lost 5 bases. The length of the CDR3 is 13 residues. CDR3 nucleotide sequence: TGTGCCAGCAGTGCGGGACAGACTTATGGCTACACCTTC. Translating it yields CASSAGQTYGYTF.

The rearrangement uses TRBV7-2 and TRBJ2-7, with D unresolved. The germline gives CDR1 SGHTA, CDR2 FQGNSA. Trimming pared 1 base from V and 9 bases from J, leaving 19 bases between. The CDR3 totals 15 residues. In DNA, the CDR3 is TGTGCCAGCAGCTTAGGGAGACCAATCACCTACTCGCAGTACTTC. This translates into CASSLGRPITYSQYF.

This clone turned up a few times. CDR3 residues: CASGLGRGQGIQPQHF. The CDR3, as DNA: TGTGCTAGTGGTTTAGGAAGGGGACAGGGAATTCAGCCCCAGCATTTT. The chain is built from TRBV12-5 and TRBJ1-5; 9 bases agree with TRBD1. V shed 3 bases and J 6 bases; nucleotides not matched to a gene: 9. In germline, CDR1 is LGHNT, CDR2 FRNRAP. This CDR3 has 16 amino acids.

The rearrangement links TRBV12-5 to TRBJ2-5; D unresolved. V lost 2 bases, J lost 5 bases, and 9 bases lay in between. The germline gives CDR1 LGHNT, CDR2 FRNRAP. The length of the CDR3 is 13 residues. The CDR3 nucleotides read TGTGCTAGTGGTTTGTTACAGTCTGAGACCCAGTACTTC. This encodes CASGLLQSETQYF.

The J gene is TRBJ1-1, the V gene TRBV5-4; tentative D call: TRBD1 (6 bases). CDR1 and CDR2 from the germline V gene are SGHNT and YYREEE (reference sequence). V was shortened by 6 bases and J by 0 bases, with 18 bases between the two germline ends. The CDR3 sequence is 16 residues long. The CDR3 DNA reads TGTGCCAGCACCATATCCGCCGGGACACTGAACACTGAAGCTTTCTTT. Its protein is CASTISAGTLNTEAFF.

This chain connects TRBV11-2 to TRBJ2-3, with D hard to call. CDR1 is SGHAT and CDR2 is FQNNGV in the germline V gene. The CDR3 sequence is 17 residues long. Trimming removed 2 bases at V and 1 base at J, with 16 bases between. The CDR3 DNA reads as TGTGCCAGCAGCTTAAATCCCGGCACCCGGGGCACAGATACGCAGTATTTT. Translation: CASSLNPGTRGTDTQYF.